This T cell receptor (beta chain) was obtained from a study of T cells in Graves' hyperthyroidism and ophthalmopathy. Patients were excluded for uncontrolled infection, other autoimmune disease, pregnancy or lactation. The table lists this clonotype with many counts. No antigen is known for it. Researchers took RNA transcripts and amplified the TCR beta CDR3 regions from them. The TCR CDR3 first-round RT-PCR relied on the HTBI primer set. TCRdb analysed the multiplex PCR reads with MiXCR anew, one entry per CDR3 protein. The sample contains about 840,000 distinct CDR3 sequences, 38% of which appear only once. Overall study results and limits: Blood held most thyroid clonotypes expanded above 0.001 frequency.

Material: blood. This receptor was obtained from a man in his late teens or twenties with Graves' hyperthyroidism.

The CDR3 sequence: CASSDTGGDTGELFF. The CDR3 nucleotides read TGTGCCAGCAGTGATACGGGGGGCGACACCGGGGAGCTGTTTTTT. The chain carries TRBV2 and TRBJ2-2; maybe TRBD2 (7 bases). Per germline, CDR1 SNHLY and CDR2 FYNNEI. V dropped 3 bases and J dropped 3 bases, with 11 bases sitting between them. The CDR3 is made up of 15 amino acids.